The TCR beta chain described here comes from a study of beta chain features in type 1 diabetes (dated by TCRdb to 2017 to 2018). Regarding the complete study: Mean age, gender distribution, total cell number and subset yield did not differ between patients and healthy donors. A total of roughly 100,000,000 sorted cells were examined across all samples, and the number of cells per subset was strongly correlated with RNA yield. Regulatory and stem cell-like memory subsets were isolated from only 8 patients and roughly 8 healthy donors, whereas naive and central memory subsets came from all 30 or so donors. In the study, TCRB repertoires of sorted circulating CD4+ T cell subsets from recently diagnosed type 1 diabetes patients were compared with those of matched healthy donors.

A single peripheral blood draw of around 120 mL on average was collected from each donor into heparinised tubes. Naive, central memory, regulatory and stem cell-like memory CD4+ T cells were sorted on a BD FACSAria II using a panel including CD45RO, CCR7, CD25, CD127, CD95 and CD27. All sorted populations exceeded 95% purity. PBMCs were isolated right away by Lymphoprep density gradient centrifugation and were stained directly, without culture. To minimize batch effects, samples were stained and sorted in pairs, one healthy donor with one patient per experiment. What the study reported, not specific to this receptor: PCR might favor shorter templates, but patient and control samples were amplified and corrected together, so any skew would affect both groups equally. A moderate but significant shortening of TCRB CDR3 length was observed in type 1 diabetes patients in all four CD4+ subsets. Only small numbers of individuals were included in the HLA sub-analyses, which left unresolved whether HLA type had any influence on TCRB rearrangement. Because cDNA rather than genomic DNA was sequenced, highly expressing activated cells could have been over-represented, although no difference in activation and CD3 levels was found between groups. Patients with type 1 diabetes made fewer insertions and deleted more nucleotides at VDJ recombination sites, implying thymic rearrangement abnormalities. Naive, central memory and regulatory TCRB repertoires appeared to be more similar among patients than among healthy donors.

CDR1 is given as SEHNR and CDR2 as FQNEAQ, both from the germline V gene (reference sequence). V was cut back by 2 bases and J by 0 bases, leaving a gap of 5 bases between them. There are 15 amino acids in the CDR3, from cysteine to phenylalanine inclusive. Here the CDR3 DNA is all that survives: 45 bases in frame from base 1. The High Capacity cDNA Reverse Transcription Kit was used to reverse transcribe all of the isolated RNA, meaning that expressed TCRB transcripts were what got sequenced. Deep immunoSEQ sequencing was performed on naive, central memory and regulatory T cell samples, with an average of around 3.5 million total reads per sample. Sorted cells were lysed in RLT buffer, and RNA was extracted using DNase-treated RNeasy Micro or Mini kits according to cell number. Each cell subset was processed on its own to prevent cross-contamination, while patient and healthy donor samples were processed together. Using the immunoSEQ multiplex PCR, TCRB sequences were amplified from cDNA into 87-bp fragments spanning the CDR3 region. Sequencing of the amplicons was performed on the Illumina HiSeq platform. For the original study's pipeline: PCR bias was corrected computationally using synthetic template baselines, and reads within Hamming distance 2 were collapsed, with unmergeable singletons discarded. Reads were aligned to IMGT to assign V, D and J genes, CDR3 length, and insertions or deletions at six rearrangement sites. Within each subset, clonotype counts were normalized to the number of sorted cells before true diversity and Gini coefficients were calculated with the tcR R package. The overlap coefficient, calculated on TCRB nucleotide sequences, was used to quantify repertoire sharing. Out-of-frame TCRB sequences from naive cells were analyzed as a proxy for the pre-selection repertoire. TCRdb retrieved this table from immuneACCESS and kept in-frame rearrangements only. Not all clones are present; in checked studies, unresolved V genes account for under half, and no reason is known for the remainder. That table furnishes V, J and clone size, whereas the DNA furnished D and trimming. The sample yields about 330,000 clones; around 10% were counted once. Of the sample, about 0.014% falls within the top ten clones.

Concerning this clone: Its antigen is currently not known. Qualities for individual bases were not recorded, and no much larger clone is one base off.

Specimen: naive CD4+ T cells from blood. The meaning of the sample's cell subset or site label: true naive CD4+ T cells. The V and J genes are TRBV7-9 and TRBJ2-6, with the D segment identity uncertain. The receptor comes from a woman aged 25 to 45 in good health. The nucleotide sequence reads TGTGCCAGCAGCTTACAGGTCTCTGGGGCCAACGTCCTGACTTTC. Translation gives CASSLQVSGANVLTF.